The source of this T cell receptor beta chain is a study of T cell responses to AZD1222 COVID-19 vaccine. The study's findings and limits: Dominant at 160-218 and 743-854, vaccine-associated CD4 TCRs also spanned spike. Clonal diversity was possibly underestimated, and white British individuals and females predominated among donors.

Looked up from germline, CDR1 is LNHDA and CDR2 is SQIVND (reference sequence). The CDR3 sequence is 16 residues long. V lost 5 bases and J lost 1, with 14 bases in between. Profiling relied on immunoSEQ multiplex PCR, and the TCRdb table lists in-frame clones only, not all of them. The sample consists of more than 85,000 clones, roughly 92% of them appearing once. Samples with a second dose at about 4 or about 12 weeks were pooled together. Worth noting for this clone: Its target is unknown.

The V gene is TRBV19, the J gene TRBJ1-4; D call uncertain. This receptor was obtained from an adult who received the AZD1222 COVID-19 vaccine. The specimen was peripheral blood, collected 28 days after the second AZD1222 dose. The CDR3 nucleotides are TGTGCCAGTAGTGAACCTGGTGGGGAAACTAATGAAAAACTGTTTTTT. It yields the protein CASSEPGGETNEKLFF.